This TCR beta chain was profiled in a study of PD-1 blockade in classical Hodgkin lymphoma. Study conclusions and caveats: Causes of the repertoire differences remain undefined, possibly disease activity or prior therapy.

Each of the patients experienced relapse following autologous stem cell transplantation, and their brentuximab vedotin exposure differed. Sequencing used immunoSEQ multiplex PCR; TCRdb keeps in-frame clones, though not all of them. The profile shows about 24,000 clones, over 70% of them singletons. About this clone: Its antigen remains unknown.

The J segment lost 5 bases and the V segment lost 3 bases, leaving 11 bases of the junction unmatched. The germline CDR1 and CDR2 sequences are LNHDA and SQIVND (reference sequence). The CDR3 is 17 amino acids. The material sequenced was peripheral blood mononuclear cells (PBMCs), taken at baseline. J is TRBJ2-5 and V is TRBV19; 11 positions agree with TRBD1. This receptor was obtained from a human donor with classical Hodgkin lymphoma. Here the CDR3 DNA reads TGTGCCAGTAGTATGCGCGCGGCGGACAGGGGGCGGGAGACCCAGTACTTC. The encoded protein is CASSMRAADRGRETQYF.